The subject of this entry is one T cell receptor beta chain. The antigen remains unidentified. V lost 2 bases and J 1 base, leaving 11 bases between the germline ends. This CDR3 contains 15 residues. Germline assignment: CDR1 SGHTA and CDR2 FQGNSA. This sample was included in a study of blood T cells in healthy people across ages. Whole-study results and caveats: Among T cells, TCR beta diversity per million cells dropped roughly linearly as age rose.

The authors ran a second PCR of roughly 6 to 12 cycles using a sample-barcoded 5' primer and a J-beta primer mix. TCRdb re-derived calls from the 5' RACE reads in MiXCR, one entry per CDR3 protein. The sample lists over 450,000 distinct CDR3 sequences; more than 20% were seen once. The sample also formed part of further work on T cells of mothers and their children. As that study records: Over 8 million reads per mother and 2.5 million to 3 million per child were obtained.

The sequence was obtained from a boy between 5 and 17 years old in good health. Material for sequencing was blood. The gene calls are TRBV7-2 and TRBJ2-5, with D possibly matching TRBD2 (5 bases). CDR3 nucleotides: TGTGCCAGCAGCTTAATGGGAGTGGCCCAAGAGACCCAGTACTTC. It codes for CASSLMGVAQETQYF.